The present entry profiles one T cell receptor beta chain with its context. The data derive from a study of shared clonotypes between healthy human individuals. TCRdb keeps only in-frame clones here, not all; method: immunoSEQ multiplex PCR. This table holds about 2.4 million clones, approximately 94% found once. The germline CDR1 and CDR2 sequences are SGDLS and YYNGEE. This CDR3 has 14 residues. The V end lost 2 bases, the J end lost 1 base, and 8 bases lay between the germline ends. The TCR comes from a man between 18 and 35 years old in good health. Some clones in this sample may be carry-over from other donors' samples. The specimen was naive CD4+ T cells from PBMCs. The sample's subset: CD45RA+ positively selected. The V and J genes are TRBV9 and TRBJ2-3; tentatively, D is TRBD2 (5 bases). CDR3 DNA sequence: TGTGCCAGCAGCGTTGACTATCGCACAGATACGCAGTATTTT. This codes for CASSVDYRTDTQYF.